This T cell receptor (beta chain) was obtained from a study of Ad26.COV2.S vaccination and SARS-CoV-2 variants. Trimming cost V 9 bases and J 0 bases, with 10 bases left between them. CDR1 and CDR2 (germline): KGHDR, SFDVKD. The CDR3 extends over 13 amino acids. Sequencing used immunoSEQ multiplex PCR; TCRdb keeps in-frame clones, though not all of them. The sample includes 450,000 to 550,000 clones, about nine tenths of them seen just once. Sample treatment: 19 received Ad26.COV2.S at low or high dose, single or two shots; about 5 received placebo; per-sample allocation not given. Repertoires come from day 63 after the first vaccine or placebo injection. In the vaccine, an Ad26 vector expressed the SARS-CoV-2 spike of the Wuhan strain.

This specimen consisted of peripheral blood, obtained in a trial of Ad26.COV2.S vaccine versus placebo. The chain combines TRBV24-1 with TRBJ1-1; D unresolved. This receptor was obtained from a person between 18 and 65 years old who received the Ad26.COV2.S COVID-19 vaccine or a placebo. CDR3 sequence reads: CATRNLMNTEAFF. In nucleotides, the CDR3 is TGTGCCACCCGCAACCTAATGAACACTGAAGCTTTCTTT.